Listed here are 12 T cell receptor beta chains from one sample, sequenced in a study of cytomegalovirus exposure and HLA in healthy donors. Amplification used 60 Vbeta primers and 13 Jbeta primers. Sequencing was performed with immunoSEQ multiplex PCR; in TCRdb, only in-frame clones are kept and a portion is missing. The table has some 77,000 clones, roughly 80% seen once. The sample consisted of PBMCs. Receptor source: a woman aged 40 to 49 in good health and CMV-seronegative.

This clone was counted once. CDR3 nucleotide sequence: TGTGCCAGCAGGGGAGACAGGGTCGGGGAGACCCAGTACTTC. Residues: CASRGDRVGETQYF. The V and J genes are TRBV25-1 and TRBJ2-5; the match to TRBD1 covers 7 bases. Trimming cost V 6 bases and J 5 bases; bases outside gene matches: 9. The CDR3 has 14 amino acids. The germline gives CDR1 MGHDK, CDR2 SYGVNS.

The chain links TRBV2 to TRBJ1-2, with 8 bases fitting TRBD1. The trim removed 7 bases at V and 2 bases at J, leaving 6 bases unmatched. This CDR3 is 14 amino acids long. CDR1 is SNHLY and CDR2 is FYNNEI in the germline V gene. The CDR3 sequence: CASKQGVSNYGYTF. Here the CDR3 DNA reads TGTGCCAGCAAACAGGGGGTTTCGAACTATGGCTACACCTTC.

As to this clone: In the same sample, other DNA sequences code for this CDR3. The chain joins TRBV5-6 to TRBJ1-2; tentatively, D is TRBD1 (5 bases). CDR3 size: 19 residues. Germline values: CDR1 SGHDT, CDR2 YYEEEE. Trimming left V 0 bases short and J 2 bases short, with 23 bases between. The CDR3 region is CASSLAGGASTFSNYGYTF. CDR3 nucleotides: TGTGCCAGCAGCTTGGCCGGAGGGGCTAGTACCTTTTCGAACTATGGCTACACCTTC. Filled out from reference TRBV5-6 and TRBJ1-2, the complete variable domain reads DAGVTQSPTHLIKTRGQQVTLRCSPKSGHDTVSWYQQALGQGPQFIFQYYEEEERQRGNFPDRFSGHQFPNYSSELNVNALLLGDSALYLCASSLAGGASTFSNYGYTFGSGTRLTVV.

The J gene is TRBJ2-7, the V gene TRBV28; 7 bases match TRBD1. CDR1 and CDR2 from the germline V gene are MDHEN and SYDVKM. V lost 4 bases and J lost 1; bases outside the gene matches: 7. This CDR3 has 15 residues. The CDR3 sequence: CASSYTGTASYEQYF. CDR3 coding DNA: TGTGCCAGCAGTTACACCGGGACAGCTTCCTACGAGCAGTACTTC. The entire variable domain, with the rest obtained from reference TRBV28 and TRBJ2-7, is as follows: DVKVTQSSRYLVKRTGEKVFLECVQDMDHENMFWYRQDPGLGLRLIYFSYDVKMKEKGDIPEGYSVSREKKERFSLILESASTNQTSMYLCASSYTGTASYEQYFGPGTRLTVT.

This clone was detected only once. V is TRBV7-9 and J is TRBJ1-1; D possibly corresponds to TRBD1 (6 bases). The V gene lost 8 bases and the J gene lost 6 bases, with 19 bases spanning the gap. The CDR3 has 14 amino acids. Germline-derived CDR1 and CDR2 are SEHNR and FQNEAQ (reference sequence). CDR3 DNA sequence: TGTGCCAGCGGGCGGGAGGGGGGTGGGGCTGAAGCTTTCTTT. This codes for CASGREGGGAEAFF.

The rearrangement uses TRBV15 and TRBJ2-5; 7 bases are a match to TRBD2. Looked up from germline, CDR1 is LNHNV and CDR2 is YYDKDF (reference sequence). After removal of 4 bases from V and 1 base from J, the junction contained 9 bases not matched to a gene. The CDR3 spans 16 residues. The CDR3 nucleotides are TGTGCCACCAGCATTGGAAGTAGCGGGCCCCAAGAGACCCAGTACTTC. Protein: CATSIGSSGPQETQYF.

The gene calls are TRBV28 and TRBJ2-6; TRBD2 matches at 9 bases. The CDR3 length is 16 residues. The germline V gene encodes CDR1 MDHEN and CDR2 SYDVKM. V gave up 6 bases and J gave up 13 bases; unmatched junction bases: 16. The CDR3 nucleotides read TGTGCCAGCAGCCCCCTCAACAGCGGGGGGCCAAGGGTCCTGACTTTC. Its protein product is CASSPLNSGGPRVLTF.

The rearrangement joins TRBV30 to TRBJ1-5, with 7 bases identical to TRBD1. With 5 bases clipped from V and 5 bases from J, the junction kept 6 bases outside the gene matches. The V gene's germline CDR1 is GTSNPN and CDR2 SVGIG (reference sequence). The CDR3 runs 13 residues. The CDR3 DNA reads as TGTGCCTGGTCCAACAGGGGAGATCAGCCCCAGCATTTT. This codes for CAWSNRGDQPQHF.

This clone was seen only a few times. This chain joins TRBV7-9 and TRBJ2-5; tentatively, D is TRBD1 (5 bases). With 4 bases removed from V and 5 bases from J, the gap between germline ends came to 20 bases. Germline CDR1 reads SEHNR; CDR2 reads FQNEAQ (reference sequence). The CDR3 loop spans 16 amino acids. The CDR3 DNA reads as TGTGCCAGCAGCTCCGCCCCAACGGCCAGGGCCGAGACCCAGTACTTC. Translation: CASSSAPTARAETQYF.

V usage is TRBV5-1 and J usage is TRBJ2-3; 10 positions agree with TRBD1. J gave up 6 bases and V 4 bases, and 5 bases lay outside the gene matches. The germline V gene has CDR1 SGHRS and CDR2 YFSETQ. The length of the CDR3 is 14 residues. The CDR3 spells CASSLGTGDDTQYF. The CDR3 DNA reads as TGCGCCAGCAGCCTCGGGACAGGGGACGATACGCAGTATTTT.

This chain connects TRBV29-1 to TRBJ1-1, with unresolved D. Germline V gene lookup returns CDR1 SQVTM and CDR2 ANQGSEA. Between the trimmed V and J ends, which lost 4 bases and 4 bases, there was a span of 10 bases. The CDR3 extends over 12 amino acids. The CDR3, as DNA: TGCAGCGTTGGCCGACAAGGCACTGAAGCTTTCTTT. It is translated as CSVGRQGTEAFF.

The genes are TRBV29-1 and TRBJ2-1; D gene ambiguous. V dropped 7 bases and J dropped 8 bases, with 9 bases sitting between them. The CDR3 covers 10 residues. CDR1 SQVTM and CDR2 ANQGSEA come from the germline V gene. CDR3 DNA: TGCAGCGCCCTAGTGGATGAGCAGTTCTTC. Residues: CSALVDEQFF.